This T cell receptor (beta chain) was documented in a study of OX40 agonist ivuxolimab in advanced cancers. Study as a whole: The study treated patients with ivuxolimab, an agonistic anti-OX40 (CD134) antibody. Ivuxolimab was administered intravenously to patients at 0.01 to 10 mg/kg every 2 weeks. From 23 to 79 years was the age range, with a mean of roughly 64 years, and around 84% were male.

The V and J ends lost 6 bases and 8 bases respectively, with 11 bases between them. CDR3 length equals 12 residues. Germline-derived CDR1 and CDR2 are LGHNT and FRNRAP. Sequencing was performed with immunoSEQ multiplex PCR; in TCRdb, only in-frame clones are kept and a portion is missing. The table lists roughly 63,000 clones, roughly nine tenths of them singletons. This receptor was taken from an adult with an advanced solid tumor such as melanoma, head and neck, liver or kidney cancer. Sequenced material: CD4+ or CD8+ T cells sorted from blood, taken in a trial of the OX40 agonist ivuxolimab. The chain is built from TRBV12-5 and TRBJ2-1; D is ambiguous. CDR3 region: CASGLDLDEQFF. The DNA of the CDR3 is TGTGCTAGTGGACTTGACCTTGATGAGCAGTTCTTC. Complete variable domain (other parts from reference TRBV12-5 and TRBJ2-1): DARVTQTPRHKVTEMGQEVTMRCQPILGHNTVFWYRQTMMQGLELLAYFRNRAPLDDSGMPKDRFSAEMPDATLATLKIQPSEPRDSAVYFCASGLDLDEQFFGPGTRLTVL.